These T cell receptor beta chains were read from a single sample in a study of technical replicates of blood from a few donors. Assay used: immunoSEQ multiplex PCR; TCRdb lists only in-frame clones, some missing. In the table there are around 72,000 clones, over 95% of which are singletons. Sequenced sample: T cells isolated from PBMCs. The receptors derive from a human donor in good health. CDR3s include the opening cysteine and the closing phenylalanine or tryptophan. The D gene is left open where the match is weak. Rows give clone size only sometimes, using once, few, many, or a class for an expanded clone.

CDR3 length	V gene	D gene	clone size	J gene	CDR3 DNA	CDR3 protein
15	TRBV9	TRBD1	NA	TRBJ2-5	TGTGCCAGCAGCCCCGACGAGGACAGGGAAGAGACCCAGTACTTC	CASSPDEDREETQYF
13	TRBV30	NA	NA	TRBJ2-5	TGTGCCTGGAGTGTACCCCCCGGGGAGACCCAGTACTTC	CAWSVPPGETQYF
12	TRBV6-5	TRBD1	NA	TRBJ2-7	TGTGCCTCGGGACAGACCCTCTACGAGCAGTACTTC	CASGQTLYEQYF
14	TRBV10-3	NA	NA	TRBJ2-1	TGTGCCATCAGGAATAGCGGCTCCTACAATGAGCAGTTCTTC	CAIRNSGSYNEQFF
12	TRBV27	NA	once	TRBJ2-7	TGTGCCAGCAGTTTTCGGTCAGGGCAGCAGTACTTC	CASSFRSGQQYF
14	TRBV5-1	TRBD2	once	TRBJ2-5	TGCGCCAGCAGAACTAGCGGGGGAGGGGAGACCCAGTACTTC	CASRTSGGGETQYF
14	TRBV5-6	NA	NA	TRBJ1-3	TGTGCCAGCAGCAAGCGTCCTCCTGGAAACACCATATATTTT	CASSKRPPGNTIYF
18	TRBV6-1	TRBD1	NA	TRBJ1-5	TGTGCCAGCAGTGAAGAGATAACAGGGGTAAATCGCAATCAGCCCCAGCATTTT	CASSEEITGVNRNQPQHF
15	TRBV29-1	TRBD1	NA	TRBJ1-5	TGCAGCGTGGCCGGGACAGGTCTTAGCAATCAGCCCCAGCATTTT	CSVAGTGLSNQPQHF
14	TRBV7-9	TRBD1	NA	TRBJ2-2	TGTGCCAGCAGCTACAGGGGGCGCACCGGGGAGCTGTTTTTT	CASSYRGRTGELFF
14	TRBV7-9	NA	NA	TRBJ1-3	TGTGCCAGCACCAAACAGGGAAGCGAAAACACCATATATTTT	CASTKQGSENTIYF
13	TRBV2	TRBD1	NA	TRBJ1-2	TGTGCCAGCAGAGGGGACAGTTCAGATGGCTACACCTTC	CASRGDSSDGYTF
16	TRBV7-9	TRBD1	NA	TRBJ2-1	TGTGCCAGCAGCTCAACCGGGACAGGGTTTGATGGTGAGCAGTTCTTC	CASSSTGTGFDGEQFF
14	TRBV9	NA	NA	TRBJ1-2	TGTGCCAGCAGCGTAGAACAGCAAAAAGGAGGCTACACCTTC	CASSVEQQKGGYTF
15	TRBV6-5	TRBD1	NA	TRBJ1-3	TGTGCCAGCAGCCCCGCGGACAGGGGAAGAAGCACCATATATTTT	CASSPADRGRSTIYF
14	TRBV9	NA	NA	TRBJ1-1	TGTGCCAGCAGCGCGAGGCTCTTGAACACTGAAGCTTTCTTT	CASSARLLNTEAFF
14	TRBV6-5	TRBD2	NA	TRBJ2-5	TGTGCCAGCAGTCAAGCGGGAGGGAGGGAGACCCAGTACTTC	CASSQAGGRETQYF
16	TRBV9	TRBD1	NA	TRBJ2-3	TGTGCCAGCAGCAACAGACAGGGGGCTACCACAGATACGCAGTATTTT	CASSNRQGATTDTQYF
13	TRBV7-9	NA	NA	TRBJ2-3	TGTGCCAGCAGCTACATTAATTCTGATACGCAGTATTTT	CASSYINSDTQYF
14	TRBV27	NA	NA	TRBJ1-1	TGTGCCAGCAGTTGGGGGCGGATGAACACTGAAGCTTTCTTT	CASSWGRMNTEAFF
11	TRBV19	NA	NA	TRBJ1-1	TGTGCCAGTGTAGGGGTCACTGAAGCTTTCTTT	CASVGVTEAFF
17	TRBV7-3	TRBD2	NA	TRBJ2-3	TGTGCCAGCAGCTTAGGGTGGCGGGAGCCCGGCACAGATACGCAGTATTTT	CASSLGWREPGTDTQYF